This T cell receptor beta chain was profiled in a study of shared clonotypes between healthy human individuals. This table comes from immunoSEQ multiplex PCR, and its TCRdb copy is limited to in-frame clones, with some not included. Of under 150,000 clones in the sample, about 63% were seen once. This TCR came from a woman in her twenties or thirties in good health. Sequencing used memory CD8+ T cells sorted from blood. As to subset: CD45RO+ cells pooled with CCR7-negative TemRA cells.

This CDR3 reads CASSGTSGSYEQYF. The CDR3 DNA reads as TGTGCCAGCTCAGGGACTAGCGGATCCTACGAGCAGTACTTC. The J gene is TRBJ2-7, the V gene TRBV18, with 11 bases aligning to TRBD2. CDR1 and CDR2 from the germline V gene are KGHSH and LQKENI. The trim removed 5 bases at V and 1 base at J, leaving 1 base unmatched. This CDR3 region has 14 residues.